Presented here are 12 T cell receptor beta chains from one specimen sequenced in a study of blood T cell repertoires in COVID-19. Assay: immunoSEQ multiplex PCR; the TCRdb copy retains only in-frame clones and omits some. The repertoire has 250,000 to 400,000 clones, around nine tenths of them found once; the top ten carry approximately 5.5%. The sample consisted of PBMCs or T cells enriched from blood (not recorded which). The receptors stem from a man aged 60-69 years who had recovered from COVID-19.

The genes are TRBV4-3 and TRBJ2-3, with D possibly matching TRBD1 (5 bases). V lost 2 bases, J lost 9 bases, and 9 bases lay in between. Germline loops: CDR1 LGHNA, CDR2 YSLEER. The CDR3 has 12 amino acids. CDR3 DNA: TGCGCCAGCAGCCAAAGTCAGGGCACGCAGTATTTT. Its protein is CASSQSQGTQYF.

This clone was picked up many times. This rearrangement joins TRBV28 to TRBJ1-5; no clear D. Trimming removed 4 bases from V and 0 bases from J, with 4 bases in between. CDR1 MDHEN and CDR2 SYDVKM come from the germline V gene. CDR3 size: 13 residues. The chain's CDR3 is CASSYYSNQPQHF. The CDR3 nucleotides read TGTGCCAGCAGTTATTATAGCAATCAGCCCCAGCATTTT.

This clone has just one count. The chain uses TRBV5-4 and TRBJ2-7; 9 positions match TRBD1. V shed 3 bases, J shed 4 bases, and the junction held 5 bases outside the gene matches. The V gene's germline CDR1 is SGHNT and CDR2 YYREEE (reference sequence). This CDR3 spans 14 amino acids. In DNA form, the CDR3 reads TGTGCCAGCAGCTCGCCGGACAGGGGTTACGAGCAGTACTTC. This codes for CASSSPDRGYEQYF.

This chain joins TRBV24-1 and TRBJ2-7; 7 nucleotides line up with TRBD1. V was clipped by 9 bases and J by 4 bases; unmatched bases: 8. Germline CDR1 KGHDR, CDR2 SFDVKD. This CDR3 contains 13 residues. The CDR3, as DNA: TGTGCCACCGGGACAGAGATCCCATACGAGCAGTACTTC. Translated: CATGTEIPYEQYF.

This sequence joins TRBV19 and TRBJ2-1, with TRBD2 as a possible D gene (7 bases). Trimming stripped 3 bases from V and 7 bases from J, with 19 bases between. Looked up from germline, CDR1 is LNHDA and CDR2 is SQIVND (reference sequence). CDR3 length: 16 amino acids. The CDR3 sequence: CASSIEAGGRRNEQFF. DNA for the CDR3: TGTGCCAGTAGTATTGAGGCCGGGGGGCGGCGGAATGAGCAGTTCTTC.

The rearrangement uses TRBV28 and TRBJ2-3; D gene uncertain. This CDR3 has 16 residues. The germline V gene has CDR1 MDHEN and CDR2 SYDVKM. The V and J ends lost 4 bases and 3 bases respectively, with 17 bases between them. The CDR3 bases are TGTGCCAGCAGTTCCGACGGGTACATATCGACAGATACGCAGTATTTT. Translated, it gives CASSSDGYISTDTQYF.

This clone has a handful of counts. This chain uses TRBV9 with TRBJ1-6; 9 nucleotides agree with TRBD1. Germline-derived CDR1 and CDR2 are SGDLS and YYNGEE. CDR3 size: 17 residues. The V segment lost 4 bases and the J segment 1 base; nucleotides outside the gene matches: 6. The CDR3 region has the DNA TGTGCCAGCAGCTCAGGACAGGGGCAGTCCTATAATTCACCCCTCCACTTT. It translates to CASSSGQGQSYNSPLHF.

This rearrangement joins TRBV18 to TRBJ1-4, with D perhaps matching TRBD1 (5 bases). V lost 4 bases to trimming and J lost 8 bases, with 26 bases between them. Looked up from germline, CDR1 is KGHSH and CDR2 is LQKENI. The CDR3 contains 18 residues. This CDR3 is CASSLLGTAGRAGEKLFF. The CDR3, as DNA: TGTGCCAGCTCACTACTTGGGACGGCGGGTCGAGCGGGAGAAAAACTGTTTTTT.

The genes are TRBV18 and TRBJ2-7; 12 bases are shared with TRBD2. Per the germline V gene, CDR1 is KGHSH and CDR2 is LQKENI. The CDR3 runs to 18 residues. The J segment lost 0 bases and the V segment lost 1 base, leaving 7 bases of the junction unmatched. Here the CDR3 DNA reads TGTGCCAGCTCACCACAAGGACTAGCGGGATCTAGCTCCTACGAGCAGTACTTC. It codes for CASSPQGLAGSSSYEQYF.

This clone was seen more than once but under ten times. The rearrangement links TRBV5-6 to TRBJ1-5, with TRBD1 as a possible D gene (5 bases). CDR3 length equals 13 residues. Germline CDR1 and CDR2: SGHDT and YYEEEE. V lost 4 bases to trimming and J lost 5 bases, with 10 bases between them. The CDR3 protein is CASSGGGDQPQHF. The CDR3 DNA reads TGTGCCAGCAGCGGTGGGGGGGATCAGCCCCAGCATTTT. Complete variable domain (other parts from reference TRBV5-6 and TRBJ1-5): DAGVTQSPTHLIKTRGQQVTLRCSPKSGHDTVSWYQQALGQGPQFIFQYYEEEERQRGNFPDRFSGHQFPNYSSELNVNALLLGDSALYLCASSGGGDQPQHFGDGTRLSIL.

The chain uses TRBV9 and TRBJ1-3; D may be TRBD1 (6 bases). From germline, CDR1 is SGDLS and CDR2 YYNGEE. The CDR3 consists of 16 residues. Trimming took 0 bases from V and 4 from J, leaving 14 bases between them. The CDR3 region is CASSVGVGAFGNTIYF. CDR3 sequence (DNA): TGTGCCAGCAGCGTAGGAGTGGGGGCTTTCGGAAACACCATATATTTT.

The chain joins TRBV7-9 to TRBJ2-2, with 9 bases identical to TRBD2. The germline V gene encodes CDR1 SEHNR and CDR2 FQNEAQ (reference sequence). The CDR3 is 15 residues long. Losses at the gene ends were 3 bases for V and 4 bases for J; bases not matched to a gene: 3. The CDR3: CASSFSGSPTGELFF. In DNA, the CDR3 is TGTGCCAGCAGCTTTAGCGGGAGCCCCACCGGGGAGCTGTTTTTT.